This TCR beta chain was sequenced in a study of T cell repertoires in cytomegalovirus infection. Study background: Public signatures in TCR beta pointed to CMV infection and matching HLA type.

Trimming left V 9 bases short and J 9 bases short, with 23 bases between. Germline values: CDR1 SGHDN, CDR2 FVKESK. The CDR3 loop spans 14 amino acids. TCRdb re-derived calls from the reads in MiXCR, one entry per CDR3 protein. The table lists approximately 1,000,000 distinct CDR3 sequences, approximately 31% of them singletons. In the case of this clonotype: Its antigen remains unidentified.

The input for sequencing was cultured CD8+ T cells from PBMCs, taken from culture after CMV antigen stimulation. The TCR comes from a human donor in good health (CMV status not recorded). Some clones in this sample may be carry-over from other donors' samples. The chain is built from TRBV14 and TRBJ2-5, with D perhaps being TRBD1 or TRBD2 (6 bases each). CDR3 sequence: CASSRGRGPLPQYF. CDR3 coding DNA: TGTGCCAGTTCCAGAGGACGGGGGCCCCTCCCCCAGTACTTC.